Following are 21 T cell receptor beta chains from one sample sequenced in a study of cytomegalovirus exposure and HLA in healthy donors. With 60 Vbeta and 13 Jbeta primers, the PCR was carried out. Sequenced by immunoSEQ multiplex PCR; TCRdb stores in-frame clones only, minus some. The sample holds fewer than 200,000 clones, about four fifths seen once. The sample consisted of PBMCs. The receptors were gathered from a female donor in good health and CMV-seronegative.

There are a few counts of this clone. The chain is built from TRBV6-1 and TRBJ2-7; 9 bases fit TRBD1. Trimming at V came to 6 bases and at J to 3 bases, leaving 6 bases not matched to a gene. The CDR3 contains 14 residues. From germline, CDR1 is MNHNS and CDR2 SASEGT. The CDR3 DNA reads as TGTGCCAGCAGGCCTCGGGACAGGGTCTACGAGCAGTACTTC. Its translation: CASRPRDRVYEQYF.

The chain carries TRBV7-2 and TRBJ2-3; tentatively, D is TRBD2 (6 bases). Trimming removed 5 bases from V and 1 base from J, with 22 bases in between. The CDR3 sequence is 18 residues long. CDR1 is SGHTA and CDR2 is FQGNSA in the germline V gene. CDR3 in DNA: TGTGCCAGCAGCCCCTTCACCACCCCGGGACTCCGCACAGATACGCAGTATTTT. It encodes CASSPFTTPGLRTDTQYF.

This clone was detected only once. The identical CDR3 is also encoded by other nucleotide sequences in the sample. The chain employs TRBV27 and TRBJ1-1; possible D gene TRBD1, 6 bases. This CDR3 has 13 residues. Germline V lookup: CDR1 MNHEY, CDR2 SMNVEV (reference sequence). V lost 5 bases to trimming and J lost 5 bases, with 12 bases between them. The CDR3, as DNA: TGTGCCAGCAGTCCAAGGACAGTTACTGAAGCTTTCTTT. It codes for CASSPRTVTEAFF.

This clone was recorded once. In DNA, the CDR3 is TGTGCTAGTGGTTTGGTAATAGGGACAGGCGGGGCTGAAGCTTTCTTT. Protein product: CASGLVIGTGGAEAFF. The gene calls are TRBV12-5 and TRBJ1-1; 8 nucleotides match TRBD1. In germline, CDR1 is LGHNT, CDR2 FRNRAP. Trimming took 0 bases from V and 6 from J; bases not matched to a gene: 9. The CDR3 is 16 residues long.

The chain has TRBV10-3 and TRBJ2-5; the match to TRBD2 covers 14 bases. The CDR3 is 17 amino acids. Trimming at V came to 0 bases and at J to 4 bases, leaving 4 bases not matched to a gene. Germline V lookup: CDR1 ENHRY, CDR2 SYGVKD. CDR3 nucleotide sequence: TGTGCCATCAGTGAGTCGGGGACTAGCGGGAGAGTAGAGACCCAGTACTTC. As protein: CAISESGTSGRVETQYF.

The J gene is TRBJ2-1, the V gene TRBV19; 11 bases line up with TRBD2. The junction had 2 bases not matched to a gene; V was cut back by 7 bases and J by 3 bases. Germline loops: CDR1 LNHDA, CDR2 SQIVND (reference sequence). The CDR3 totals 14 residues. The chain's CDR3 is CASTLAGVYNEQFF. CDR3 DNA: TGTGCCAGTACACTAGCGGGAGTCTACAATGAGCAGTTCTTC. Filled out from reference TRBV19 and TRBJ2-1, the complete variable domain reads DGGITQSPKYLFRKEGQNVTLSCEQNLNHDAMYWYRQDPGQGLRLIYYSQIVNDFQKGDIAEGYSVSREKKESFPLTVTSAQKNPTAFYLCASTLAGVYNEQFFGPGTRLTVL.

The genes are TRBV5-1 and TRBJ2-7; 11 nucleotides agree with TRBD2. CDR1 is SGHRS and CDR2 is YFSETQ in the germline V gene. The junction had 12 bases not matched to a gene; V was cut back by 4 bases and J by 0 bases. The CDR3 is 18 amino acids. The CDR3 loop reads CASSPATSGNLISYEQYF. CDR3 DNA sequence: TGCGCCAGCAGCCCAGCGACTAGCGGGAACCTAATCTCCTACGAGCAGTACTTC.

The chain is built from TRBV10-3 and TRBJ2-3; tentatively, D is TRBD2 (6 bases). The CDR3 has 15 residues. Per germline, CDR1 ENHRY and CDR2 SYGVKD. V lost 0 bases, J lost 4 bases, and 11 bases lay in between. The CDR3 nucleotides are TGTGCCATCAGTGAGTCGGGACTGATTGCAGATACGCAGTATTTT. Encoded protein: CAISESGLIADTQYF.

This clone showed up just a few times. The chain couples TRBV4-3 to TRBJ2-7; 12 nucleotides agree with TRBD2. The length of the CDR3 is 17 residues. Trimming cost V 0 bases and J 6 bases; bases outside gene matches: 9. Germline assignment: CDR1 LGHNA and CDR2 YSLEER. The CDR3 bases are TGCGCCAGCAGCCAAGAACTAGCGGGAGGCCTTTTGGGCGAGCAGTACTTC. Translated, it gives CASSQELAGGLLGEQYF.

The rearrangement links TRBV18 to TRBJ1-2; D may be TRBD1 (5 bases). V shed 2 bases and J shed 7 bases, with 14 bases lying between them. The V gene's germline CDR1 is KGHSH and CDR2 LQKENI. This CDR3 comprises 14 residues. CDR3 sequence reads: CASSPGTGSPGYTF. The CDR3 bases are TGTGCCAGCTCACCAGGAACAGGCTCTCCTGGCTACACCTTC.

This rearrangement joins TRBV5-4 to TRBJ2-1; D may be TRBD2 (5 bases). Germline assignment: CDR1 SGHNT and CDR2 YYREEE (reference sequence). V lost 3 bases, J lost 7 bases, and 14 bases lay in between. The CDR3 loop spans 14 amino acids. The CDR3 DNA follows: TGTGCCAGCAGCTCAGCAACTAGTGCGAATGAGCAGTTCTTC. Its protein is CASSSATSANEQFF.

This rearrangement joins TRBV6-6 to TRBJ2-7, with 10 nucleotides matching TRBD2. CDR1 and CDR2 (germline): MNHNY, SVGAGI (reference sequence). The CDR3 consists of 16 residues. The junction had 5 bases not matched to a gene; V was cut back by 2 bases and J by 1 base. This chain's CDR3 is CASSYLGLAASYEQYF. CDR3 nucleotide sequence: TGTGCCAGCAGTTACCTTGGACTAGCGGCTTCCTACGAGCAGTACTTC.

The chain combines TRBV12-5 with TRBJ2-4; 7 bases agree with TRBD1. This CDR3 is 16 amino acids long. Trimming took 4 bases from V and 3 from J; bases not matched to a gene: 9. Germline-derived CDR1 and CDR2 are LGHNT and FRNRAP. DNA for the CDR3: TGTGCTAGTGGTTCCTTCGACAGGGTGGGCAAAAACATTCAGTACTTC. It translates to CASGSFDRVGKNIQYF.

V usage is TRBV5-5 and J usage is TRBJ1-2, with a possible D match to TRBD1 (6 bases). Trimming shortened V by 0 bases and J by 7 bases, and 10 bases separated the two germline ends. Looked up from germline, CDR1 is SGHKS and CDR2 is YYEKEE (reference sequence). The CDR3 sequence is 13 residues long. CDR3 protein: CASSLDRVVGYTF. CDR3 DNA sequence: TGTGCCAGCAGCTTGGACAGGGTAGTTGGCTACACCTTC. Variable domain in full (rest from reference TRBV5-5 and TRBJ1-2): DAGVTQSPTHLIKTRGQQVTLRCSPISGHKSVSWYQQVLGQGPQFIFQYYEKEERGRGNFPDRFSARQFPNYSSELNVNALLLGDSALYLCASSLDRVVGYTFGSGTRLTVV.

The V and J genes are TRBV7-9 and TRBJ2-3; 9 nucleotides agree with TRBD1. V was pared by 5 bases and J by 4 bases, with 16 bases of the junction left unmatched. The CDR3 extends over 18 amino acids. Looked up from germline, CDR1 is SEHNR and CDR2 is FQNEAQ (reference sequence). The CDR3, as DNA: TGTGCCAGCAGCCCCCCCGGGACAGGGAGTTCAGGTGCAGATACGCAGTATTTT. This sequence encodes CASSPPGTGSSGADTQYF.

The chain employs TRBV28 and TRBJ2-5; D is unclear. The CDR3 length is 10 residues. CDR1 is MDHEN and CDR2 is SYDVKM in the germline V gene. The ends were cut back, 8 bases at V and 7 bases at J, with 8 bases in the middle. The CDR3 sequence is CASGGVTQYF. The CDR3 DNA sequence: TGTGCCAGCGGTGGAGTGACCCAGTACTTC.

Concerning this clone itself: A read error may produce the germline difference seen at one junction end. The J gene is TRBJ2-3, the V gene TRBV2; 7 nucleotides match TRBD1. This CDR3 has 15 residues. CDR1 and CDR2 from the germline V gene are SNHLY and FYNNEI. This CDR3 reads CASRLYRGGTDAQYF. CDR3 nucleotides: TGTGCCAGCAGGCTCTACAGGGGTGGCACAGATGCGCAGTATTTT.

The chain links TRBV30 to TRBJ1-1; TRBD1 matches at 9 bases. Losses at the gene ends were 3 bases for V and 2 bases for J; bases not matched to a gene: 7. In germline, CDR1 is GTSNPN, CDR2 SVGIG (reference sequence). The CDR3 is 15 residues long. The CDR3 sequence is CAWRGQGDINTEAFF. The CDR3 DNA follows: TGTGCCTGGAGGGGACAGGGAGATATAAACACTGAAGCTTTCTTT.

CDR3 nucleotides: TGTGCCAGCAGCTCCCGACAGGGGGAGACCACGATCAATGCCTACGAGCAGTACTTC. Its translation: CASSSRQGETTINAYEQYF. The chain couples TRBV5-4 to TRBJ2-7; 9 nucleotides line up with TRBD1. CDR3 length equals 19 residues. CDR1 and CDR2 from the germline V gene are SGHNT and YYREEE (reference sequence). With 3 bases clipped from V and 2 bases from J, the junction kept 18 bases outside the gene matches.

The CDR3 DNA sequence: TGTGCCAGCAGTGACTCCTCCTATCGGAGATTGAACACTGAAGCTTTCTTT. Translated, it gives CASSDSSYRRLNTEAFF. The V and J genes are TRBV6-4 and TRBJ1-1; D call uncertain. Germline CDR1 and CDR2: MRHNA and SNTAGT. V dropped 0 bases and J dropped 0 bases, with 14 bases sitting between them. There are 17 residues in the CDR3.

The rearrangement uses TRBV5-1 and TRBJ2-7; weak D call: TRBD1 (6 bases). Per germline, CDR1 SGHRS and CDR2 YFSETQ. The CDR3 loop spans 14 amino acids. Trimming took off 4 bases at V and 0 bases at J, with 11 bases between the two ends. The CDR3 here is CASSEGDASYEQYF. In DNA form, the CDR3 reads TGCGCCAGCAGCGAGGGGGACGCCTCCTACGAGCAGTACTTC.